This TCR beta chain was sequenced for a study of CD8 T cells in Susac syndrome. Study-wide points: The study conceded that its TCR sequencing and HLA analysis involved relatively few individuals.

Random-hexamer reverse transcription was applied to roughly 0.5 to 1 ug RNA. Amplification of TCR beta CDR3 across 54 Vbeta and 13 Jbeta was performed with immunoSEQ multiplex PCR. TCRdb fed the immunoSEQ multiplex PCR reads into MiXCR, producing one record per CDR3 protein. This table holds 100,000 to 150,000 distinct CDR3 sequences, roughly 80% found once. On this clonotype itself: Its target is unknown.

CD8+ and CD4+ blood T cells underwent TCR beta sequencing. V lost 4 bases to trimming and J lost 7 bases, with 13 bases between them. The CDR3 totals 12 residues. Germline assignment: CDR1 SQVTM and CDR2 ANQGSEA. The chain has TRBV29-1 and TRBJ1-2; no clear D. This TCR came from a human donor with multiple sclerosis. The specimen was CD8+ T cells from PBMCs. In DNA, the CDR3 is TGCAGCGTTGTGGTAACTGACGGTGGCTACACCTTC. Encoded protein: CSVVVTDGGYTF.